The present entry profiles one T cell receptor beta chain with its context. Per the germline V gene, CDR1 is SGDLS and CDR2 is YYNGEE. The trim removed 7 bases at V and 9 bases at J, leaving 15 bases unmatched. The CDR3 totals 15 residues. The sort gate was single viable CD3+CD4+CD8-CD45RO+ cells for memory CD4+ T cells. This entry belongs to a study of memory CD4+ T cells and cytomegalovirus serostatus. The data were produced by immunoSEQ multiplex PCR, yet TCRdb's version contains in-frame clones alone and is incomplete. The table shows 45,000 to 65,000 clones, with over 60% occurring only once. The clonotype was recovered from an adult in good health and CMV-seropositive. What was sequenced was memory CD4+ T cells from blood. This rearrangement joins TRBV9 to TRBJ2-1, with 8 bases matching TRBD2. The CDR3 loop reads CASAREPSGWGEQFF. DNA of the CDR3: TGTGCCAGCGCCCGGGAGCCTAGCGGGTGGGGTGAGCAGTTCTTC.